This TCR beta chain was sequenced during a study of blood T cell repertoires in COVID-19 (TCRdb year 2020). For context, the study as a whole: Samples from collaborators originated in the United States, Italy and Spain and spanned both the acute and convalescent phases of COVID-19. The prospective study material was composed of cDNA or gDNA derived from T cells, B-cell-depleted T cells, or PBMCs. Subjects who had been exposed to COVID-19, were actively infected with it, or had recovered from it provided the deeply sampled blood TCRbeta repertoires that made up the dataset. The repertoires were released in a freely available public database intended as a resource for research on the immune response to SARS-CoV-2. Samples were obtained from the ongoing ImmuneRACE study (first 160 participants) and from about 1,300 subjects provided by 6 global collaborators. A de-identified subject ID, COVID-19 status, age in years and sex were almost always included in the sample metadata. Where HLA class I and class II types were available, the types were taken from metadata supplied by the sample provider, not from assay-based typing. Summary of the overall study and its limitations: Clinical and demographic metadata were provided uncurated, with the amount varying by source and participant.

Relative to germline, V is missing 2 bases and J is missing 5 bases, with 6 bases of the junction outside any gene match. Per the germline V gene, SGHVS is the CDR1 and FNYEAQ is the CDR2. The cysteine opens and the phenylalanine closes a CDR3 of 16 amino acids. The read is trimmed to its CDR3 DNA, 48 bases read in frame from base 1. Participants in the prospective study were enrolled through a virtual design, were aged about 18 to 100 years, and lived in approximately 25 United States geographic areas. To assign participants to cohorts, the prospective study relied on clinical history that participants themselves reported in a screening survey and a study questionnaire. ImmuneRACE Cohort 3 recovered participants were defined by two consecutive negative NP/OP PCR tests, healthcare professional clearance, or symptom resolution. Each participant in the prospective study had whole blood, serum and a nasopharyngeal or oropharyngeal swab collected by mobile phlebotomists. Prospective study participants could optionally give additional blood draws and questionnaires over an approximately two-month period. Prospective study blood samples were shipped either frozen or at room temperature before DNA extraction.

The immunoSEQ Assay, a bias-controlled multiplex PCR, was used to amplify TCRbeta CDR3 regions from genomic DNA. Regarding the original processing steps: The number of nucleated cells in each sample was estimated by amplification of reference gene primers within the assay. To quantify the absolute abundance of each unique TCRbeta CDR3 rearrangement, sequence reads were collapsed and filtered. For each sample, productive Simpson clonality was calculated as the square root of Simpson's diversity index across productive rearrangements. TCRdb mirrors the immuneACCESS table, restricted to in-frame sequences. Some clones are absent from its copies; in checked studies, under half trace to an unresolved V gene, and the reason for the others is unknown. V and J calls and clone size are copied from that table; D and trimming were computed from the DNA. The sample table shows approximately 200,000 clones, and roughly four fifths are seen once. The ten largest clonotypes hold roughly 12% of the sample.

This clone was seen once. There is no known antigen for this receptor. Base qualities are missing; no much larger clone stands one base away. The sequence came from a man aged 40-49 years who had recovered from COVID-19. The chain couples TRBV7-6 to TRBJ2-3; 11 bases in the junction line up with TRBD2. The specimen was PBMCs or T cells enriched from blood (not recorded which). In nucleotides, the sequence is TGTGCCAGCAGCTTACTGGTAGCGGGAGGGAAAGATACGCAGTATTTT. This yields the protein CASSLLVAGGKDTQYF.